This T cell receptor beta chain appears in the sequencing data of a study of blood T cell repertoires in COVID-19 (dated by TCRdb to the early 2020s). Regarding the study in general: Collaborator samples came from the United States, Italy and Spain and covered acute and convalescent phases of COVID-19. A freely available public database, intended as a resource for researchers studying the immune response to SARS-CoV-2, is where the repertoires were released. The sample metadata nearly always contained a de-identified subject ID, COVID-19 status, age in years and sex. Subjects who had been exposed to COVID-19, were actively infected with it, or had recovered from it provided the deeply sampled blood TCRbeta repertoires that made up the dataset. The material from the prospective study consisted of cDNA or gDNA derived from T cells, B-cell-depleted T cells, or PBMCs. The samples were drawn from two sources: the first 160 participants of the ongoing ImmuneRACE study, and 1,000 to 1,500 subjects contributed by 6 global collaborators. Where HLA class I and class II types were available, the types were taken from metadata supplied by the sample provider, not from assay-based typing. Overall study results and their limits: The amount of clinical and demographic metadata varied by source and participant and was provided uncurated.

Participants in the prospective study were aged roughly 18 to 89 years, lived in 24 United States geographic areas, and enrolled through a virtual design. In the prospective study, cohorts were assigned on the basis of participant-reported clinical history obtained from a screening survey and a study questionnaire. Recovered participants in ImmuneRACE Cohort 3 were defined as having two consecutive negative NP/OP PCR tests, clearance from a healthcare professional, or resolution of symptoms. In the prospective study, mobile phlebotomists collected whole blood, serum and a nasopharyngeal or oropharyngeal swab from each participant. Participants in the prospective study had the option to provide additional blood draws and questionnaires over a roughly 2-month period. Prospective study blood samples were shipped either frozen or at room temperature before DNA extraction. Concerning this clone itself: Its antigen target is currently unknown. One base away there is no much larger clone; base qualities are not given.

TCRbeta CDR3 regions were amplified from genomic DNA by means of the immunoSEQ Assay, a bias-controlled multiplex PCR. Under the source paper's analysis protocol: The number of nucleated cells in each sample was estimated by amplification of reference gene primers within the assay. To quantify the absolute abundance of each unique TCRbeta CDR3 rearrangement, sequence reads were collapsed and filtered. For each sample, productive Simpson clonality was calculated as the square root of Simpson's diversity index over productive rearrangements. As stored in TCRdb, this immuneACCESS dataset retains in-frame rearrangements with V and J assigned. A fraction of the clones does not appear; measured against another copy, unresolved V genes explain less than half of the discrepancy, and the remainder lacks a known reason. V, J and clone size were drawn from that table, and D and trimming were deduced from the DNA. For this sample the table gives about 200,000 clones, of which more than 70% were detected only once. Of the sample, approximately 8.1% falls within the top ten clones.

Trimming takes 6 bases from V and 4 bases from J, and the germline ends sit 9 bases apart. The CDR3 starts with the cysteine, ends with the phenylalanine, and has 13 residues. The only DNA kept is the CDR3, 39 bases in frame from the first base. From a lookup of the germline V gene, CDR1 and CDR2 are KGHDR and SFDVKD. The receptor was isolated from a woman in her late teens or twenties who had recovered from COVID-19. The specimen sequenced was PBMCs or T cells enriched from blood (not recorded which). The chain is assembled from TRBV24-1 and TRBJ1-5; too little of a D gene remains to name it. The DNA sequence follows: TGTGCCACCAGTAAAAGGGAGAATCAGCCCCAGCATTTT. This translates into CATSKRENQPQHF.